The next 7 T cell receptor beta chains were all read from a single sample in a study of technical replicates of blood from a few donors. Here immunoSEQ multiplex PCR was the method, and the copy in TCRdb shows in-frame clones only, minus some. Among about 75,000 clones listed, roughly 91% were seen once. The specimen sequenced was T cells isolated from PBMCs. The receptors originated from a human donor in good health. Some clones in this sample may be carry-over from other donors' samples.

The CDR3 DNA is TGCGCCAGCAGCGTGGGACAGGGAAGTTCACCCCTCCACTTT. It yields the protein CASSVGQGSSPLHF. V usage is TRBV5-1 and J usage is TRBJ1-6; 9 positions match TRBD1. Germline V gene lookup returns CDR1 SGHRS and CDR2 YFSETQ. The CDR3 contains 14 residues. V trimming: 4 bases; J trimming: 9 bases; junction bases outside the gene matches: 5. The full variable domain, rest sourced from reference TRBV5-1 and TRBJ1-6, is KAGVTQTPRYLIKTRGQQVTLSCSPISGHRSVSWYQQTPGQGLQFLFEYFSETQRNKGNFPGRFSGRQFSNSRSEMNVSTLELGDSALYLCASSVGQGSSPLHFGNGTRLTVT.

This chain connects TRBV5-1 to TRBJ1-1; D might be TRBD1 (6 bases). The V and J ends lost 3 bases and 4 bases respectively, with 13 bases between them. The germline gives CDR1 SGHRS, CDR2 YFSETQ. CDR3 size: 14 residues. The CDR3 reads CASSSNRERTEAFF. CDR3 coding DNA: TGCGCCAGCAGCTCTAACAGGGAGCGCACTGAAGCTTTCTTT.

V is TRBV11-3 and J is TRBJ1-2; D gene unclear. Between the trimmed V and J ends, which lost 3 bases and 0 bases, there was a span of 11 bases. The CDR3 loop spans 15 amino acids. Germline CDR1 and CDR2: SGHNT and YENEEA. CDR3 protein: CASSFGTASNYGYTF. The CDR3 DNA is TGTGCCAGCAGCTTCGGAACAGCCTCTAACTATGGCTACACCTTC.

The chain employs TRBV18 and TRBJ2-2; D is uncertain. Germline V CDR1 and CDR2: KGHSH, LQKENI. This CDR3 comprises 14 residues. With 1 base removed from V and 1 base from J, the gap between germline ends came to 4 bases. CDR3 protein: CASSPQQNTGELFF. The CDR3 DNA follows: TGTGCCAGCTCACCACAACAGAACACCGGGGAGCTGTTTTTT. Using reference TRBV18 and TRBJ2-2 for the parts outside the CDR3, the full variable domain is NAGVMQNPRHLVRRRGQEARLRCSPMKGHSHVYWYRQLPEEGLKFMVYLQKENIIDESGMPKERFSAEFPKEGPSILRIQQVVRGDSAAYFCASSPQQNTGELFFGEGSRLTVL.

The CDR3 region is CASSPSTGGEGYTF. The CDR3 nucleotides are TGTGCCAGCAGCCCCTCGACAGGGGGCGAGGGCTACACCTTC. The chain links TRBV14 to TRBJ1-2, with 10 nucleotides matching TRBD1. This CDR3 is 14 amino acids long. Germline loops: CDR1 SGHDN, CDR2 FVKESK. Trimming at V came to 4 bases and at J to 8 bases, leaving 7 bases not matched to a gene.

The rearrangement links TRBV21-1 to TRBJ1-3. TRBV21-1 is reported as a pseudogene. The CDR3 runs 16 residues. The CDR3: CASSIGLGGPTNTIYF. The CDR3 bases are TGTGCCAGCTCTATAGGACTCGGGGGTCCCACAAACACCATATATTTT.

The V and J genes are TRBV5-6 and TRBJ2-7; maybe TRBD2 (5 bases). The CDR3 runs 15 residues. Germline CDR1 is SGHDT and CDR2 is YYEEEE. V was trimmed by 2 bases and J by 0 bases, leaving 12 bases between them. The CDR3 is CASSFNRGGSYEQYF. The CDR3 DNA reads TGTGCCAGCAGCTTTAATCGGGGTGGCTCCTACGAGCAGTACTTC. The full variable domain, rest sourced from reference TRBV5-6 and TRBJ2-7, is DAGVTQSPTHLIKTRGQQVTLRCSPKSGHDTVSWYQQALGQGPQFIFQYYEEEERQRGNFPDRFSGHQFPNYSSELNVNALLLGDSALYLCASSFNRGGSYEQYFGPGTRLTVT.